This T cell receptor (beta chain) was found in a study of blood T cell repertoires in COVID-19. Methods used by the authors: Quantification of nucleated cells was approximated via reference gene primer amplification. The method was immunoSEQ multiplex PCR; TCRdb's version includes in-frame clones alone and lacks a portion of them. V, J and clone size are taken as reported in that table, and D and trimming were inferred from the DNA itself. The sample comprises about 100,000 clones, approximately 93% of which are singletons, and roughly 1.9% rests with the top ten. This CDR3 contains 14 residues. Unmatched junction bases numbered 6, after V lost 1 base and J lost 6 bases. The germline V gene has CDR1 MNHEY and CDR2 SVGAGI.

The chain links TRBV6-5 to TRBJ2-7, with TRBD1 identical over 7 bases. Specimen: peripheral blood. The source is a middle-aged man with active COVID-19. The CDR3 DNA is TGTGCCAGCAGTTACTTAGGACAGGTTGGCGAGCAGTACTTC. Translated, it gives CASSYLGQVGEQYF.